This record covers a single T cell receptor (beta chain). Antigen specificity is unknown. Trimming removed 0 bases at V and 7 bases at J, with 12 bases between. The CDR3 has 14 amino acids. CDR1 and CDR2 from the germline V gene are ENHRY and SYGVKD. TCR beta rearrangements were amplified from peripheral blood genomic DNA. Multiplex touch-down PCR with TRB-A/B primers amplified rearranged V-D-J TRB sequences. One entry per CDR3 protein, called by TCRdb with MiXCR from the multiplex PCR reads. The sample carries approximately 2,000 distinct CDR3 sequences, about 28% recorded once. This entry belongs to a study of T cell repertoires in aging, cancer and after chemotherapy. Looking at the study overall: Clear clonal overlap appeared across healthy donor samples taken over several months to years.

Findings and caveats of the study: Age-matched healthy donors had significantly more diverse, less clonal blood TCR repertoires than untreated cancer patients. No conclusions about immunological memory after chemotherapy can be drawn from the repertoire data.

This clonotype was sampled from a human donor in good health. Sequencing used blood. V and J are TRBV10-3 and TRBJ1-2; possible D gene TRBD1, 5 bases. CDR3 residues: CAISESGGVSGYTF. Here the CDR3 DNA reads TGTGCCATCAGTGAGTCGGGAGGGGTCTCTGGCTACACCTTC.